The 10 T cell receptor beta chains presented below share a single source sample, sequenced in a study of cytomegalovirus exposure and HLA in healthy donors. Assay used: immunoSEQ multiplex PCR; TCRdb lists only in-frame clones, some missing. The sample consists of over 35,000 clones, about 93% of them appearing once. The sample taken for sequencing was PBMCs. These receptors all stem from a young man in good health and CMV-seronegative.

The chain links TRBV6-4 to TRBJ2-3, with D maybe TRBD2 (7 bases). The ends were cut back, 4 bases at V and 5 bases at J, with 10 bases in the middle. Germline CDR1 MRHNA, CDR2 SNTAGT. The CDR3 consists of 13 residues. CDR3 sequence reads: CASSGGGEDTQYF. CDR3 in DNA: TGTGCCAGCAGTGGGGGGGGCGAAGATACGCAGTATTTT.

The V call is TRBV7-6, the J call TRBJ2-7; 10 nucleotides agree with TRBD1. The CDR3 extends over 16 amino acids. Germline CDR1 is SGHVS and CDR2 is FNYEAQ. The V gene end was trimmed by 2 bases and the J gene end by 0 bases; junction bases not matched to a gene: 4. CDR3 sequence reads: CASSLMGQGISYEQYF. Written as DNA, the CDR3 is TGTGCCAGCAGCTTAATGGGACAGGGGATCTCCTACGAGCAGTACTTC.

The CDR3 loop is CASSSGTRSYNEQFF. CDR3 nucleotide sequence: TGTGCCAGCAGCAGCGGGACTAGGAGCTACAATGAGCAGTTCTTC. The chain joins TRBV5-4 to TRBJ2-1; 8 nucleotides align to TRBD2. The CDR3 is 15 amino acids. Unmatched junction bases numbered 6, after V lost 4 bases and J lost 3 bases. Per the germline V gene, CDR1 is SGHNT and CDR2 is YYREEE (reference sequence).

The V and J genes are TRBV30 and TRBJ1-5; D is ambiguous. The CDR3 has 13 amino acids. Germline CDR1 is GTSNPN and CDR2 is SVGIG (reference sequence). The ends were cut back, 3 bases at V and 5 bases at J, with 11 bases in the middle. CDR3 loop: CAWRRNVDQPQHF. In nucleotides, the CDR3 is TGTGCCTGGAGGAGAAACGTGGATCAGCCCCAGCATTTT.

The rearrangement links TRBV5-1 to TRBJ2-3; TRBD2 agrees at 9 bases. CDR3 length: 16 residues. Germline CDR1 reads SGHRS; CDR2 reads YFSETQ. V shed 0 bases, J shed 4 bases, and the junction held 6 bases outside the gene matches. The CDR3 bases are TGCGCCAGCAGCTTGGCTTCTAGCGGGATGGCAGATACGCAGTATTTT. Its translation is CASSLASSGMADTQYF.

This chain uses TRBV7-8 with TRBJ2-3; TRBD1 agrees at 8 bases. V dropped 6 bases and J dropped 6; count of bases not matched to a gene: 11. Germline V gives CDR1 SGHVS, CDR2 FQNEAQ. This CDR3 has 15 amino acids. The CDR3 loop is CASRETGVPKDTQYF. The DNA of the CDR3 is TGTGCCAGCAGAGAGACAGGGGTCCCGAAGGATACGCAGTATTTT.

V and J are TRBV15 and TRBJ2-7; 7 bases fit TRBD1. Germline lookup yields CDR1 LNHNV and CDR2 YYDKDF (reference sequence). Unmatched junction bases numbered 7, after V lost 8 bases and J lost 3 bases. The CDR3 extends over 13 amino acids. Here the CDR3 reads CATRFRGNYEQYF. In DNA form, the CDR3 reads TGTGCCACCCGGTTCAGGGGGAACTACGAGCAGTACTTC.

This chain links TRBV11-2 with TRBJ1-1; 10 bases match TRBD1. After removal of 2 bases from V and 6 bases from J, the junction contained 9 bases not matched to a gene. Looked up from germline, CDR1 is SGHAT and CDR2 is FQNNGV. The CDR3 has 16 residues. DNA of the CDR3: TGTGCCAGCAGCTTAAGTGGGGGACAGGGGTATTCTGAAGCTTTCTTT. Protein product: CASSLSGGQGYSEAFF.

The chain carries TRBV7-3 and TRBJ2-1, with 9 bases that match TRBD2. CDR1 and CDR2 from the germline V gene are SGHTA and FQGTGA. V shed 2 bases and J 12 bases; nucleotides not matched to a gene: 8. This CDR3 contains 14 residues. The CDR3 is CASSLGVAGEGQFF. The CDR3 DNA is TGTGCCAGCAGCTTAGGGGTAGCGGGGGAAGGGCAGTTCTTC.

This rearrangement joins TRBV30 to TRBJ2-3, with 16 bases fitting TRBD2. There are 17 residues in the CDR3. Germline V gene lookup returns CDR1 GTSNPN and CDR2 SVGIG (reference sequence). The J segment lost 2 bases and the V segment lost 2 bases, leaving 4 bases of the junction unmatched. The CDR3 is CAWSRGTSGGDTDTQYF. The CDR3 DNA is TGTGCCTGGAGTAGAGGGACTAGCGGGGGGGACACAGATACGCAGTATTTT.